Each of the 24 T cell receptor beta chains below was sequenced from the same sample in a study of blood T cell repertoires in COVID-19. Some clones are missing from TCRdb's copy, which holds only in-frame ones; the method was immunoSEQ multiplex PCR. Of about 310,000 clones listed, around nine tenths are singletons. Sequences were obtained from peripheral blood. The receptors stem from a man in his fifties with active or convalescent COVID-19.

The genes are TRBV28 and TRBJ2-3; 10 bases fit TRBD2. V lost 2 bases, J lost 10 bases, and 6 bases stayed unmatched. The germline CDR1 and CDR2 sequences are MDHEN and SYDVKM. The CDR3 totals 14 residues. CDR3 nucleotides: TGTGCCAGCAGTTTACTAGCGGGGGTTGTCGCGCAGTATTTT. Translating it yields CASSLLAGVVAQYF.

This clone occurred once. This rearrangement joins TRBV28 to TRBJ1-1, with no clear D. This CDR3 has 12 residues. Trimming shortened V by 2 bases and J by 4 bases, and 5 bases separated the two germline ends. Germline CDR1 is MDHEN and CDR2 is SYDVKM. The CDR3 DNA reads TGTGCCAGCAGTTTAGGACTCACTGAAGCTTTCTTT. Protein sequence: CASSLGLTEAFF.

The V gene is TRBV28, the J gene TRBJ2-7, with TRBD1 identical over 9 bases. Germline-derived CDR1 and CDR2 are MDHEN and SYDVKM. V shed 8 bases and J 5 bases; nucleotides not matched to a gene: 16. There are 16 residues in the CDR3. Written as DNA, the CDR3 is TGTGCCAGCTTAAAGGGGGGTGGGACAGGGCTCGACGAGCAGTACTTC. Protein: CASLKGGGTGLDEQYF.

This clone was seen a single time. The genes are TRBV7-9 and TRBJ2-1; TRBD2 aligns across 11 bases. Germline values: CDR1 SEHNR, CDR2 FQNEAQ (reference sequence). This CDR3 is 14 amino acids long. V lost 5 bases, J lost 12 bases, and 9 bases stayed unmatched. The CDR3 protein is CASSLRSGGAVQFF. The CDR3, as DNA: TGTGCCAGCAGCCTCCGTAGCGGGGGGGCAGTGCAGTTCTTC.

The chain links TRBV11-1 to TRBJ2-1, with 11 bases matching TRBD2. J lost 6 bases, V lost 0 bases, and 4 bases had no gene match. From germline, CDR1 is SGHAT and CDR2 FQDESV (reference sequence). CDR3 size: 16 residues. CDR3 in DNA: TGTGCCAGCAGCTTAGCGGATAGCGGGGGGGCCAATGAGCAGTTCTTC. It yields the protein CASSLADSGGANEQFF.

This sequence joins TRBV7-9 and TRBJ2-3, with 8 bases identical to TRBD1. The CDR3 runs to 15 residues. The J segment lost 2 bases and the V segment lost 5 bases, leaving 6 bases of the junction unmatched. Germline V CDR1 and CDR2: SEHNR, FQNEAQ (reference sequence). The CDR3 protein is CASSRTGTYTDTQYF. The CDR3 nucleotides are TGTGCCAGCAGCCGGACAGGGACCTACACAGATACGCAGTATTTT.

The table lists this clone with a count of one. The chain employs TRBV5-1 and TRBJ2-5; D is perhaps TRBD2 (7 bases). Germline CDR1 reads SGHRS; CDR2 reads YFSETQ. Trimming stripped 2 bases from V and 4 bases from J, with 12 bases between. CDR3 size: 14 residues. Written as DNA, the CDR3 is TGCGCCAGCAGCTTTGGAGGGGGGGCAGAGACCCAGTACTTC. Amino acids: CASSFGGGAETQYF.

This chain connects TRBV27 to TRBJ2-7; D call uncertain. The V end was cut by 6 bases, the J end by 3 bases, with 21 bases between. Germline V gene lookup returns CDR1 MNHEY and CDR2 SMNVEV (reference sequence). There are 16 residues in the CDR3. The DNA for the CDR3 is TGTGCCAGCAGAAAAAGGATCGGAGCTTCCTTCTACGAGCAGTACTTC. The encoded protein is CASRKRIGASFYEQYF.

This chain joins TRBV24-1 and TRBJ2-3; D call uncertain. V was pared by 0 bases and J by 6 bases, with 12 bases between. In germline, CDR1 is KGHDR, CDR2 SFDVKD. This CDR3 is built from 15 residues. The CDR3 DNA follows: TGTGCCACCAGTGATTTGTACAGCCCTAAGGATACGCAGTATTTT. It codes for CATSDLYSPKDTQYF.

V and J are TRBV25-1 and TRBJ1-6, with D hard to call. This CDR3 spans 15 amino acids. Germline CDR1 and CDR2: MGHDK and SYGVNS. Trimming stripped 5 bases from V and 0 bases from J, with 8 bases between. The DNA for the CDR3 is TGTGCCAGCAGTCCAGGAAGCTCCTATAATTCACCCCTCCACTTT. Its translation is CASSPGSSYNSPLHF.

The rearrangement uses TRBV6-1 and TRBJ1-4, with 7 bases identical to TRBD1. Trimming removed 3 bases from V and 7 bases from J; junction bases left unmatched: 5. The CDR3 is 14 amino acids. The V gene's germline CDR1 is MNHNS and CDR2 SASEGT. The CDR3 is CASSDGQAGEKLFF. The DNA of the CDR3 is TGTGCCAGCAGTGATGGACAGGCGGGTGAAAAACTGTTTTTT.

The chain couples TRBV28 to TRBJ2-5, with D perhaps matching TRBD2 (5 bases). Germline V gene lookup returns CDR1 MDHEN and CDR2 SYDVKM. This CDR3 region has 15 residues. Trimming pared 4 bases from V and 0 bases from J, leaving 12 bases between. The DNA of the CDR3 is TGTGCCAGCAGTTCGTGGTCCGGGGACCAAGAGACCCAGTACTTC. This gives the protein CASSSWSGDQETQYF.

V is TRBV24-1 and J is TRBJ2-5; TRBD2 aligns across 13 bases. The CDR3 sequence is 17 residues long. Germline V gene data show CDR1 as KGHDR and CDR2 as SFDVKD. Unmatched junction bases numbered 2, after V lost 0 bases and J lost 2 bases. Written as DNA, the CDR3 is TGTGCCACCAGTGATTTGCAACTAGCGGGGGGGCAAGAGACCCAGTACTTC. Translation gives CATSDLQLAGGQETQYF.

This chain joins TRBV18 and TRBJ2-2, with 10 bases identical to TRBD2. V lost 4 bases and J lost 2; bases outside the gene matches: 4. Per germline, CDR1 KGHSH and CDR2 LQKENI. The CDR3 totals 16 residues. The CDR3 nucleotides read TGTGCCAGCTCACTTCTAGCGGGAGACAACACCGGGGAGCTGTTTTTT. It translates to CASSLLAGDNTGELFF.

V gene TRBV12-3 or TRBV12-4 combines with J gene TRBJ2-5, with D possibly being TRBD2 (6 bases). The V end lost 4 bases, the J end lost 4 bases, and 10 bases lay between the germline ends. The CDR3 contains 13 residues. The CDR3 DNA sequence: TGTGCCAGCAGTTCGGGAGTAGTAGAGACCCAGTACTTC. Protein sequence: CASSSGVVETQYF.

This clone came up once. V gene TRBV5-6 combines with J gene TRBJ1-6; 10 positions agree with TRBD1. Germline lookup yields CDR1 SGHDT and CDR2 YYEEEE. The V segment lost 2 bases and the J segment 17 bases; nucleotides outside the gene matches: 10. The CDR3 contains 14 residues. The CDR3 here is CASSFGQGVTWVHF. In DNA, the CDR3 is TGTGCCAGCAGCTTCGGACAGGGGGTGACCTGGGTCCACTTT. The variable domain in full, completed from reference TRBV5-6 and TRBJ1-6, reads DAGVTQSPTHLIKTRGQQVTLRCSPKSGHDTVSWYQQALGQGPQFIFQYYEEEERQRGNFPDRFSGHQFPNYSSELNVNALLLGDSALYLCASSFGQGVTWVHFGNGTRLTVT.

The table lists this clone with a count of one. Germline is not matched at one junction end, which may reflect a read error. This chain connects TRBV27 to TRBJ1-4; 10 bases align to TRBD1. The germline V gene has CDR1 MNHEY and CDR2 SMNVEV (reference sequence). The CDR3 extends over 17 amino acids. CDR3 loop: CASRLRDRGYANEKLFF. As DNA, the CDR3 is TGTGCCAGCCGTTTAAGGGACAGGGGTTATGCTAATGAAAAACTGTTTTTT.

On this clone itself: The sample has other DNA sequences that encode this CDR3 too. This chain connects TRBV28 to TRBJ1-2; TRBD1 might be the D (6 bases). The CDR3 loop spans 15 amino acids. V lost 3 bases, J lost 0 bases, and 11 bases lay in between. Germline V gene data show CDR1 as MDHEN and CDR2 as SYDVKM. This CDR3 is CASSFGQRSNYGYTF. CDR3 nucleotides: TGTGCCAGCAGTTTTGGACAGAGATCTAACTATGGCTACACCTTC.

The chain is built from TRBV19 and TRBJ2-3; TRBD2 might be the D (5 bases). In germline, CDR1 is LNHDA, CDR2 SQIVND (reference sequence). There are 16 residues in the CDR3. The ends were cut back, 5 bases at V and 2 bases at J, with 17 bases in the middle. The CDR3 DNA reads TGTGCCAGTAGTCCTAACTCCGGGATATTCACAGATACGCAGTATTTT. It yields the protein CASSPNSGIFTDTQYF. Full variable domain (outside the CDR3, taken from reference TRBV19 and TRBJ2-3): DGGITQSPKYLFRKEGQNVTLSCEQNLNHDAMYWYRQDPGQGLRLIYYSQIVNDFQKGDIAEGYSVSREKKESFPLTVTSAQKNPTAFYLCASSPNSGIFTDTQYFGPGTRLTVL.

V gene TRBV5-1 combines with J gene TRBJ2-1; 12 bases agree with TRBD2. The CDR3 is made up of 17 amino acids. CDR1 is SGHRS and CDR2 is YFSETQ in the germline V gene. V shed 7 bases and J 2 bases; nucleotides not matched to a gene: 10. The CDR3 loop is CASGARLAGAPYNEQFF. The DNA of the CDR3 is TGCGCCAGCGGCGCCCGACTAGCGGGAGCCCCCTACAATGAGCAGTTCTTC. The full variable domain, completed using reference TRBV5-1 and TRBJ2-1, is KAGVTQTPRYLIKTRGQQVTLSCSPISGHRSVSWYQQTPGQGLQFLFEYFSETQRNKGNFPGRFSGRQFSNSRSEMNVSTLELGDSALYLCASGARLAGAPYNEQFFGPGTRLTVL.

Notes on this clone: This same CDR3 is encoded by further DNA sequences in the sample. This chain uses TRBV19 with TRBJ1-2; no clear D gene. The CDR3 covers 13 residues. V dropped 3 bases and J dropped 7 bases, with 12 bases sitting between them. In germline, CDR1 is LNHDA, CDR2 SQIVND (reference sequence). The CDR3 reads CASSIGSLSGYTF. The CDR3 DNA is TGTGCCAGTAGTATCGGGTCGTTGAGTGGCTACACCTTC.

This chain connects TRBV10-3 to TRBJ2-6; 7 nucleotides match TRBD2. Germline CDR1 and CDR2: ENHRY and SYGVKD. Trimming at V came to 0 bases and at J to 2 bases, leaving 4 bases not matched to a gene. This CDR3 is built from 17 residues. Written as DNA, the CDR3 is TGTGCCATCAGTGAGTCGCCAGGGAGGGCTGGGGCCAACGTCCTGACTTTC. As protein: CAISESPGRAGANVLTF.

This chain uses TRBV19 with TRBJ1-1, with D hard to call. CDR1 LNHDA and CDR2 SQIVND come from the germline V gene (reference sequence). V lost 7 bases, J lost 9 bases, and 18 bases lay in between. This CDR3 comprises 13 residues. The CDR3 DNA reads as TGTGCCAGTACTTCGTTGGGCGGGTTCCAAGCTTTCTTT. Translation: CASTSLGGFQAFF. The entire variable domain, with the rest obtained from reference TRBV19 and TRBJ1-1, is as follows: DGGITQSPKYLFRKEGQNVTLSCEQNLNHDAMYWYRQDPGQGLRLIYYSQIVNDFQKGDIAEGYSVSREKKESFPLTVTSAQKNPTAFYLCASTSLGGFQAFFGQGTRLTVV.

V gene TRBV10-2 combines with J gene TRBJ2-7; possibly TRBD1 for D (6 bases). The CDR3 has 11 amino acids. Germline assignment: CDR1 WSHSY and CDR2 SAAADI. Between the trimmed V and J ends, which lost 8 bases and 6 bases, there was a span of 11 bases. The CDR3 DNA reads TGCGCCAGCGTCCAGGGGTCCGAGCAGTACTTC. Translating it yields CASVQGSEQYF.